The 25 T cell receptor beta chains below were found in one sample sequenced in a study of immune cell composition in non-small cell lung cancer. Normal lung was taken at the farthest possible site, at least 3 cm from tumour. Measured with immunoSEQ multiplex PCR; TCRdb has only the in-frame clones, and not every one. This table holds 3,000 to 4,000 clones, around 69% found once. Sequences were obtained from non-adjacent lung tissue. Receptors originate from a human donor with non-small cell lung cancer.

V usage is TRBV5-6 and J usage is TRBJ2-5; D call uncertain. Germline-derived CDR1 and CDR2 are SGHDT and YYEEEE. CDR3 length equals 15 residues. V dropped 1 base and J dropped 8 bases, with 18 bases sitting between them. The CDR3 here is CASSLTPSPAVTQYF. Here the CDR3 DNA reads TGTGCCAGCAGCTTGACTCCATCCCCCGCGGTCACCCAGTACTTC.

This chain uses TRBV7-2 with TRBJ2-2; D is perhaps TRBD2 (5 bases). V was cut by 5 bases and J by 2 bases, with 9 bases left in between. Germline V gene sequence: CDR1 SGHTA, CDR2 FQGNSA. The CDR3 spans 14 residues. The CDR3 DNA reads TGTGCCAGCAGCATCGGGGTTAACACCGGGGAGCTGTTTTTT. Encoded protein: CASSIGVNTGELFF.

The V gene is TRBV12-5, the J gene TRBJ2-7, with 8 bases identical to TRBD2. Germline values: CDR1 LGHNT, CDR2 FRNRAP. The CDR3 has 16 residues. The J segment lost 5 bases and the V segment lost 5 bases, leaving 14 bases of the junction unmatched. The DNA of the CDR3 is TGTGCTAGTGGTCCGAAGGGTAGCGGGGCTTCGGACGAGCAGTACTTC. This gives the protein CASGPKGSGASDEQYF.

This clone was seen a few times. The chain employs TRBV6-5 and TRBJ1-1; tentatively, D is TRBD1 (5 bases). CDR3 length: 13 amino acids. V was shortened by 4 bases and J by 1 base, with 7 bases between the two germline ends. Germline values: CDR1 MNHEY, CDR2 SVGAGI. The CDR3: CASSFQGNTEAFF. CDR3 nucleotide sequence: TGTGCCAGCAGTTTCCAGGGGAACACTGAAGCTTTCTTT.

This clone was counted only a few times. Here the CDR3 DNA reads TGTGCCAGCAGCTTGAGTATGGTGGGAGGGCTAGCTTTCTTT. It encodes CASSLSMVGGLAFF. The V and J genes are TRBV5-4 and TRBJ1-1; D gene ambiguous. The CDR3 has 14 amino acids. V dropped 1 base and J dropped 10 bases, with 17 bases sitting between them. CDR1 and CDR2 (germline): SGHNT, YYREEE (reference sequence). Full variable domain (missing parts from reference TRBV5-4 and TRBJ1-1): ETGVTQSPTHLIKTRGQQVTLRCSSQSGHNTVSWYQQALGQGPQFIFQYYREEENGRGNFPPRFSGLQFPNYSSELNVNALELDDSALYLCASSLSMVGGLAFFGQGTRLTVV.

This clone was seen a few times. The V gene is TRBV6-6, the J gene TRBJ2-3; D is possibly TRBD2 (5 bases). V was pared by 0 bases and J by 2 bases, with 6 bases between. Germline assignment: CDR1 MNHNY and CDR2 SVGAGI (reference sequence). The CDR3 runs to 14 residues. Here the CDR3 DNA reads TGTGCCAGCAGTTACTCCGGGGTCACAGATACGCAGTATTTT. It codes for CASSYSGVTDTQYF.

This chain joins TRBV27 and TRBJ2-3, with D unresolved. From germline, CDR1 is MNHEY and CDR2 SMNVEV (reference sequence). V was pared by 2 bases and J by 5 bases, with 11 bases between. This CDR3 spans 14 amino acids. In DNA, the CDR3 is TGTGCCAGCAGTTTAGCAGAAAGTGGAGATACGCAGTATTTT. Its protein is CASSLAESGDTQYF.

This sequence joins TRBV19 and TRBJ1-6; 8 positions agree with TRBD1. The CDR3 length is 13 residues. J lost 10 bases, V lost 9 bases, and 8 bases had no gene match. Germline V gene lookup returns CDR1 LNHDA and CDR2 SQIVND (reference sequence). CDR3 in amino acids: CASSGTGVSPLHF. The DNA of the CDR3 is TGTGCCAGCTCCGGGACAGGCGTCTCACCCCTCCACTTT.

The chain joins TRBV9 to TRBJ1-2; no clear D gene. Germline V CDR1 and CDR2: SGDLS, YYNGEE. CDR3 size: 14 residues. Trimming took off 0 bases at V and 2 bases at J, with 8 bases between the two ends. The CDR3 DNA is TGTGCCAGCAGCGTAGGGGGAGGGAACTATGGCTACACCTTC. It encodes CASSVGGGNYGYTF.

This clone was counted a few times. The chain uses TRBV15 and TRBJ1-5; 7 positions match TRBD1. J gave up 3 bases and V 8 bases, and 4 bases lay outside the gene matches. CDR3 length: 13 amino acids. CDR1 LNHNV and CDR2 YYDKDF come from the germline V gene (reference sequence). The chain's CDR3 is CATQTGLNQPQHF. For the CDR3, the DNA is TGTGCCACCCAGACAGGGCTCAATCAGCCCCAGCATTTT.

The chain joins TRBV7-9 to TRBJ2-7; 9 positions agree with TRBD1. Trimming removed 5 bases from V and 6 bases from J; junction bases left unmatched: 8. CDR1 and CDR2 (germline): SEHNR, FQNEAQ (reference sequence). This CDR3 is built from 14 residues. Written as DNA, the CDR3 is TGTGCCAGCAGCCCACAGGGGGCCCCGGCCGAGCAGTACTTC. It translates to CASSPQGAPAEQYF. The full variable domain, with the rest looked up from reference TRBV7-9 and TRBJ2-7, is DTGVSQNPRHKITKRGQNVTFRCDPISEHNRLYWYRQTLGQGPEFLTYFQNEAQLEKSRLLSDRFSAERPKGSFSTLEIQRTEQGDSAMYLCASSPQGAPAEQYFGPGTRLTVT.

This rearrangement joins TRBV9 to TRBJ2-1; 8 nucleotides agree with TRBD2. The CDR3 has 15 amino acids. Per the germline V gene, CDR1 is SGDLS and CDR2 is YYNGEE. Unmatched junction bases numbered 8, after V lost 3 bases and J lost 6 bases. CDR3 protein: CASSAPGLGANEQFF. The CDR3 coding sequence is TGTGCCAGCAGCGCACCGGGACTAGGGGCCAATGAGCAGTTCTTC.

V gene TRBV11-2 combines with J gene TRBJ1-4; 10 nucleotides align to TRBD1. This CDR3 is 15 amino acids long. The V and J ends lost 5 bases and 3 bases, in that order; junction bases with no gene match: 3. CDR1 SGHAT and CDR2 FQNNGV come from the germline V gene. The CDR3 bases are TGTGCCAGCAGCCGACAGGGGGCGGCTAATGAAAAACTGTTTTTT. This sequence encodes CASSRQGAANEKLFF.

The V call is TRBV11-2, the J call TRBJ2-3, with 8 bases fitting TRBD2. CDR1 and CDR2 (germline): SGHAT, FQNNGV. J lost 1 base, V lost 6 bases, and 6 bases had no gene match. This CDR3 has 15 amino acids. The CDR3 region is CASSLMTSGTDTQYF. CDR3 bases: TGTGCCAGCAGTTTAATGACTAGCGGCACAGATACGCAGTATTTT.

V and J are TRBV5-6 and TRBJ2-2, with 10 positions matching TRBD2. The germline CDR1 and CDR2 sequences are SGHDT and YYEEEE. Trimming cost V 0 bases and J 4 bases; bases outside gene matches: 6. The CDR3 spans 17 residues. In DNA form, the CDR3 reads TGTGCCAGCAGCTTGGCCTTAGAGCGGGGGGGCACCGGGGAGCTGTTTTTT. This translates into CASSLALERGGTGELFF.

V gene TRBV18 combines with J gene TRBJ1-1, with a tentative D call TRBD1 (6 bases). Trimming took off 8 bases at V and 5 bases at J, with 18 bases between the two ends. Germline V lookup: CDR1 KGHSH, CDR2 LQKENI. The CDR3 has 14 residues. CDR3 nucleotide sequence: TGTGCCAGCGCATGGGGCAGGGGAGAGACTGAAGCTTTCTTT. Protein: CASAWGRGETEAFF.

This rearrangement joins TRBV27 to TRBJ1-5; TRBD1 matches 8 bases. Germline V lookup: CDR1 MNHEY, CDR2 SMNVEV (reference sequence). The CDR3 covers 20 residues. The junction had 18 bases not matched to a gene; V was cut back by 5 bases and J by 0 bases. Here the CDR3 DNA reads TGTGCCAGCAGTCCTTCTGGACAGGGAATCGACCACCATAGCAATCAGCCCCAGCATTTT. It translates to CASSPSGQGIDHHSNQPQHF.

V is TRBV12-5 and J is TRBJ1-5, with D perhaps TRBD1 (6 bases). In germline, CDR1 is LGHNT, CDR2 FRNRAP. Between the trimmed V and J ends, which lost 5 bases and 2 bases, there was a span of 10 bases. This CDR3 has 14 amino acids. Here the CDR3 reads CASGQGNGNQPQHF. The CDR3 region has the DNA TGTGCTAGTGGTCAGGGGAATGGCAATCAGCCCCAGCATTTT.

The chain joins TRBV11-1 to TRBJ2-5; the D gene is possibly TRBD2 (5 bases). The CDR3 extends over 15 amino acids. Germline CDR1 is SGHAT and CDR2 is FQDESV (reference sequence). V was cut by 0 bases and J by 8 bases, with 16 bases left in between. CDR3 sequence reads: CASSLAGRLTGTQYF. DNA of the CDR3: TGTGCCAGCAGCTTAGCTGGACGACTAACCGGTACCCAGTACTTC.

The rearrangement links TRBV7-8 to TRBJ2-7; perhaps TRBD1 as D (6 bases). Trimming cost V 4 bases and J 4 bases, with 17 bases left between them. Germline CDR1 is SGHVS and CDR2 is FQNEAQ. The CDR3 contains 15 residues. CDR3 in DNA: TGTGCCAGCAGCTCTTTGACAGGCCCAATGTACGAGCAGTACTTC. This sequence encodes CASSSLTGPMYEQYF.

The chain combines TRBV4-2 with TRBJ2-7; D is unresolved. This CDR3 region has 14 residues. Trimming removed 0 bases from V and 3 bases from J, with 9 bases in between. Germline V lookup: CDR1 LGHNA, CDR2 YNFKEQ. Here the CDR3 reads CASSQDLANYEQYF. CDR3 nucleotide sequence: TGTGCCAGCAGCCAAGATTTGGCAAACTACGAGCAGTACTTC.

Of note for this clone: The junction shows a germline mismatch at one end, possibly a read error. This same CDR3 is encoded by further DNA sequences in the sample. V usage is TRBV6-9 and J usage is TRBJ2-5, with a tentative D call TRBD2 (6 bases). The length of the CDR3 is 13 residues. Germline CDR1 and CDR2: MNHGY and SVAAGI. The CDR3 loop is CASPGESQETQYF. CDR3 nucleotide sequence: TGCGCCAGCCCGGGGGAGAGCCAAGAGACCCAGTACTTC.

A few counts support this clone. The J gene is TRBJ2-7, the V gene TRBV11-3; D is perhaps TRBD2 (5 bases). Trimming shortened V by 3 bases and J by 6 bases, and 12 bases separated the two germline ends. CDR1 is SGHNT and CDR2 is YENEEA in the germline V gene. The CDR3 has 13 amino acids. The CDR3 sequence is CASSFTGESEQYF. The CDR3, as DNA: TGTGCCAGCAGCTTTACTGGGGAGAGCGAGCAGTACTTC.

The J gene is TRBJ1-4, the V gene TRBV27; 8 nucleotides line up with TRBD1. Germline assignment: CDR1 MNHEY and CDR2 SMNVEV (reference sequence). Trimming cost V 3 bases and J 7 bases; bases outside gene matches: 10. The CDR3 sequence is 16 residues long. The CDR3 DNA reads as TGTGCCAGCAGTTTTATCGGCACAGGGGGAGGTGAAAAACTGTTTTTT. This encodes CASSFIGTGGGEKLFF.

The V gene is TRBV30, the J gene TRBJ1-1; 7 nucleotides agree with TRBD1. J lost 2 bases, V lost 3 bases, and 6 bases had no gene match. Germline V lookup: CDR1 GTSNPN, CDR2 SVGIG (reference sequence). The CDR3 spans 14 residues. Here the CDR3 reads CAWRDWDSNTEAFF. CDR3 nucleotides: TGTGCCTGGAGGGATTGGGACAGTAACACTGAAGCTTTCTTT.